This T cell receptor (beta chain) was identified during a study of T cells after posttransplantation cyclophosphamide. TCRdb's copy holds only in-frame clones and misses some; the assay was immunoSEQ multiplex PCR. The table includes around 66,000 clones, around 95% detected once. General study results and limits: After PTCy, TRB diversity resembled that of CNI/methotrexate controls. Donor CD8+ memory clones often dominated recipient blood repertoires at later times.

On the day of bone marrow donation, the related graft donor provided peripheral blood. On this clone itself: Antigen unknown.

Sequencing was carried out using PBMCs. This TCR was recovered from a woman between 25 and 40 years old in good health and a related stem cell transplant donor.

As DNA, the CDR3 is TGTGCCAGCAGTCCCGATGCCCTAGGACAGCTGGGGCAGTACTTC. This translates into CASSPDALGQLGQYF. The J gene is TRBJ2-7, the V gene TRBV27, with TRBD1 as a possible D gene (6 bases). The CDR3 has 15 residues. V dropped 5 bases and J dropped 9 bases, with 23 bases sitting between them. Germline CDR1 reads MNHEY; CDR2 reads SMNVEV (reference sequence).